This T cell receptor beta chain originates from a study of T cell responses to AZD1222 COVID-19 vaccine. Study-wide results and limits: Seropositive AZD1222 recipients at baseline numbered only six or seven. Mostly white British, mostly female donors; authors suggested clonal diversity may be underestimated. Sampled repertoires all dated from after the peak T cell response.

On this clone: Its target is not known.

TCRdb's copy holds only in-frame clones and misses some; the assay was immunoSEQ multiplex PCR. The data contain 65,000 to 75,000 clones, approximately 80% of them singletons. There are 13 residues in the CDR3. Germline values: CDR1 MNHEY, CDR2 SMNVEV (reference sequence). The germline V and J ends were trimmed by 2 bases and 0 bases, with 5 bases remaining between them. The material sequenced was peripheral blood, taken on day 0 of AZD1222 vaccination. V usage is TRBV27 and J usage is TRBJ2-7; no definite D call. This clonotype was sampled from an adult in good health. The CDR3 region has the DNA TGTGCCAGCAGTTTAGGGCCCTCCTACGAGCAGTACTTC. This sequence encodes CASSLGPSYEQYF.